The present T cell receptor beta chain was sequenced within a study of beta chain features in type 1 diabetes (dated by TCRdb to the late 2010s). Background on the whole study: Mean age, gender distribution, total cell number and subset yield did not differ between patients and healthy donors. Across all samples, fewer than 130 million sorted cells were examined, and cell number per subset correlated strongly with RNA yield. In the study, TCRB repertoires of sorted circulating CD4+ T cell subsets from recently diagnosed type 1 diabetes patients were compared with those of matched healthy donors. Regulatory and stem cell-like memory subsets were isolated from only 8 patients and roughly eight healthy donors, whereas naive and central memory subsets came from all 28 donors.

The entire isolated RNA was reverse transcribed using the High Capacity cDNA Reverse Transcription Kit, and thus expressed TCRB transcripts were sequenced. Deep immunoSEQ sequencing was applied to naive, central memory and regulatory T cell samples, giving an average of roughly 3.5 million total reads per sample. Sorted cells were lysed in RLT buffer and RNA was extracted with DNase-treated RNeasy Micro or Mini kits, depending on cell number. Each cell subset was processed on its own to prevent cross-contamination, while patient and healthy donor samples were processed together. The immunoSEQ multiplex PCR was used to amplify TCRB sequences from cDNA, generating 87-bp fragments that spanned the CDR3 region. Amplicons were sequenced on the Illumina HiSeq platform. The authors' analysis ran thus. PCR bias was corrected computationally using synthetic template baselines, and reads within Hamming distance 2 were collapsed, with unmergeable singletons discarded. Reads were aligned to IMGT to assign V, D and J genes, CDR3 length, and insertions or deletions at six rearrangement sites. Within each subset, clonotype counts were normalized to the number of sorted cells before true diversity and Gini coefficients were calculated with the tcR R package. The overlap coefficient, calculated on TCRB nucleotide sequences, was used to measure repertoire sharing. Out-of-frame TCRB sequences from naive cells were analyzed as a proxy for the pre-selection repertoire. This immuneACCESS table, as held by TCRdb, lists in-frame sequences with V and J called but not all clones. Of the missing ones, under half trace to an unresolved V gene in checked studies; the others have no known cause. Clonal size and the V and J genes are those of that table, whereas D and trimming came from the DNA. In this sample the table shows some 640,000 clones, roughly 13% of which occur a single time. The top ten constitute 0.035% to 0.04% of the sample.

This clone has just a few counts. The antigen it binds to is not known. Base-call qualities are not available, and no considerably larger clone is one nucleotide away. A single peripheral blood draw of approximately 0.11 L on average was collected from each donor into heparinised tubes. A BD FACSAria II was used to sort naive, central memory, regulatory and stem cell-like memory CD4+ T cells with a panel that included CD45RO, CCR7, CD25, CD127, CD95 and CD27. All sorted populations exceeded 95% purity. PBMCs were isolated immediately by Lymphoprep density gradient centrifugation and stained directly without culture. Samples were stained and sorted in pairs, with one healthy donor and one patient per experiment, so that batch effects were minimized. The research as a whole found: Naive, central memory and regulatory TCRB repertoires appeared to be more alike among patients than among healthy donors. Because cDNA was sequenced instead of genomic DNA, activated cells with high expression could be over-represented, although the groups did not differ in activation or CD3 levels. At VDJ recombination sites, type 1 diabetes patients had fewer insertions and more deleted nucleotides, which implies abnormalities in thymic rearrangement. Only small numbers of individuals were included in the HLA sub-analyses, which left unresolved whether HLA type had any influence on TCRB rearrangement. Shorter templates might be favored by PCR, yet because patient and control samples were amplified and corrected together, any such skew would affect both groups equally. In all four CD4+ subsets, TCRB CDR3 length was moderately but significantly shorter in type 1 diabetes patients.

From a lookup of the germline V gene, CDR1 and CDR2 are KGHSH and LQKENI. Compared with germline, V lacks 5 bases and J lacks 0 bases; bases without a gene match: 9. The CDR3 runs 17 amino acids, cysteine and phenylalanine included. The entry retains the CDR3 DNA only, 51 bases that are in frame from base 1. This TCR was sampled from a man younger than 30 with type 1 diabetes. The sample was naive CD4+ T cells from blood. In the paper's terms, the cell subset or site label means: true naive CD4+ T cells. The V gene is TRBV18 and the J gene is TRBJ2-1; TRBD2 lines up with 8 middle nucleotides. The DNA sequence is as follows: TGTGCCAGCTCATTCCGGATAGCGGGGAGCTCCTACAATGAGCAGTTCTTC. Translated, this is CASSFRIAGSSYNEQFF.